This passage covers 21 T cell receptor beta chains from one sample sequenced in a study of CD8 T cells in ankylosing spondylitis. Overall study results and limits: Ankylosing spondylitis blood appeared to be characterized by a TCR beta motif of 8 or 9 highly homologous variants.

For these receptors, no antigen is known. One entry per CDR3 protein results from TCRdb running MiXCR on the 5' RACE reads. The sample has around 770,000 distinct CDR3 sequences; around 17% are singletons. Specimen: blood, either unsorted or a sorted T cell fraction (not recorded which). The receptors shown here come from a male donor with ankylosing spondylitis.

This clonotype was observed a few times. The CDR3 sequence: CASSLQRIAKNIQYF. CDR3 nucleotide sequence: TGTGCCAGCAGCTTACAGCGTATAGCCAAAAACATTCAGTACTTC. V usage is TRBV13 and J usage is TRBJ2-4; D remains unclear. The germline V and J ends were trimmed by 2 bases and 0 bases, with 8 bases remaining between them. Looked up from germline, CDR1 is PRHDT and CDR2 is FYEKMQ (reference sequence). The CDR3 runs 15 residues.

The CDR3 DNA sequence: TGTGCCAGCAGGGAGAGAGGGGAGAGCTCCTACGAGCAGTACTTC. This codes for CASRERGESSYEQYF. V and J are TRBV2 and TRBJ2-7; D possibly uses TRBD1 or TRBD2 (5 bases each). V was pared by 6 bases and J by 0 bases, with 15 bases between. The V gene's germline CDR1 is SNHLY and CDR2 FYNNEI. The CDR3 totals 15 residues.

This clonotype came up a few times. The gene calls are TRBV9 and TRBJ2-7; the D is unclear. The CDR3 contains 14 residues. V lost 1 base to trimming and J lost 0 bases, with 8 bases between them. The germline CDR1 and CDR2 sequences are SGDLS and YYNGEE. CDR3 in DNA: TGTGCCAGCAGCGTATCCTGGGGCTCCTACGAGCAGTACTTC. Translating it yields CASSVSWGSYEQYF.

This clonotype was detected only a few times. V is TRBV4-1 and J is TRBJ2-2; 7 nucleotides line up with TRBD2. The CDR3 runs to 16 residues. Per germline, CDR1 MGHRA and CDR2 YSYEKL. The V segment lost 3 bases and the J segment 3 bases; nucleotides outside the gene matches: 7. As DNA, the CDR3 is TGCGCCAGCAGCCAGGCAACTAGCGCGGACACCGGGGAGCTGTTTTTT. It specifies CASSQATSADTGELFF.

V gene TRBV18 combines with J gene TRBJ2-1; 12 nucleotides align to TRBD2. Trimming took 1 base from V and 6 from J; bases not matched to a gene: 10. This CDR3 has 18 residues. Looked up from germline, CDR1 is KGHSH and CDR2 is LQKENI. The CDR3 loop reads CASSPLSLAGGQGNEQFF. The CDR3 DNA sequence: TGTGCCAGCTCACCACTGTCACTAGCGGGAGGACAGGGCAATGAGCAGTTCTTC.

The V and J genes are TRBV20-1 and TRBJ2-4; 7 nucleotides align to TRBD2. The ends lost 6 bases at V and 8 bases at J; junction bases unmatched: 10. This CDR3 region has 13 residues. Germline lookup yields CDR1 DFQATT and CDR2 SNEGSKA (reference sequence). The CDR3 sequence is CSAGQPGGYIQYF. Written as DNA, the CDR3 is TGCAGTGCCGGACAACCGGGAGGATACATTCAGTACTTC.

The rearrangement joins TRBV7-9 to TRBJ2-1; 10 nucleotides align to TRBD2. V lost 3 bases and J lost 4; bases outside the gene matches: 9. Germline CDR1 and CDR2: SEHNR and FQNEAQ (reference sequence). This CDR3 is 17 amino acids long. The CDR3 region has the DNA TGTGCCAGCAGCTTTGCAGCGGGGGGGGCGAGGTACAATGAGCAGTTCTTC. Its translation: CASSFAAGGARYNEQFF. Based on the CDR3 plus reference TRBV7-9 and TRBJ2-1, the full variable domain is DTGVSQNPRHKITKRGQNVTFRCDPISEHNRLYWYRQTLGQGPEFLTYFQNEAQLEKSRLLSDRFSAERPKGSFSTLEIQRTEQGDSAMYLCASSFAAGGARYNEQFFGPGTRLTVL.

A few counts support this clonotype. This chain connects TRBV15 to TRBJ1-2; D perhaps matches TRBD1 (5 bases). The germline CDR1 and CDR2 sequences are LNHNV and YYDKDF (reference sequence). The V end was cut by 0 bases, the J end by 2 bases, with 10 bases between. The CDR3 sequence is 15 residues long. The DNA of the CDR3 is TGTGCCACCAGCAGAGATATAGGGGACAACTATGGCTACACCTTC. Translating gives CATSRDIGDNYGYTF.

V and J are TRBV20-1 and TRBJ1-4, with D perhaps matching TRBD1 (5 bases). The CDR3 contains 14 residues. Germline V gives CDR1 DFQATT, CDR2 SNEGSKA (reference sequence). CDR3 protein: CRVDPGIGNEKLFF. The CDR3 DNA sequence: TGCAGGGTGGATCCAGGGATAGGTAATGAAAAACTGTTTTTT.

The J gene is TRBJ2-7, the V gene TRBV7-8, with 10 nucleotides matching TRBD2. From germline, CDR1 is SGHVS and CDR2 FQNEAQ. The CDR3 is 16 amino acids. Germline trimming cut 1 base from V and 2 bases from J; bases unmatched to any gene: 5. CDR3 sequence: CASSLVPAGGAYEQYF. In nucleotides, the CDR3 is TGTGCCAGCAGCTTAGTTCCAGCGGGAGGGGCCTACGAGCAGTACTTC.

CDR3 nucleotides: TGCGCCAGCAGACTAGCGGTGGGGACAGATACGCAGTATTTT. Protein sequence: CASRLAVGTDTQYF. V is TRBV5-1 and J is TRBJ2-3; 8 bases fit TRBD2. The V gene's germline CDR1 is SGHRS and CDR2 YFSETQ. This CDR3 comprises 14 residues. Trimming cost V 5 bases and J 3 bases; bases outside gene matches: 5.

This clonotype was picked up a small number of times. This chain joins TRBV12-3 or TRBV12-4 and TRBJ2-1, with TRBD2 matching 8 bases. V lost 6 bases to trimming and J lost 6 bases; unmatched junction nucleotides: 7. This CDR3 is built from 14 residues. This CDR3 reads CASSPRGGGNEQFF. In DNA form, the CDR3 reads TGTGCCAGCAGCCCCCGGGGGGGCGGCAATGAGCAGTTCTTC.

A single count supports this clonotype. V gene TRBV19 combines with J gene TRBJ1-5; TRBD1 is a possible D gene (5 bases). The CDR3 sequence is 16 residues long. V was pared by 1 base and J by 2 bases, with 12 bases between. Germline-derived CDR1 and CDR2 are LNHDA and SQIVND (reference sequence). CDR3 sequence (DNA): TGTGCCAGTAGTATAGTTAAAGGGGCTGGCAATCAGCCCCAGCATTTT. This translates into CASSIVKGAGNQPQHF.

This clonotype was found a few times. The chain is built from TRBV6-1 and TRBJ2-1; D possibly corresponds to TRBD2 (6 bases). The V gene lost 5 bases and the J gene lost 7 bases, with 18 bases spanning the gap. The CDR3 covers 15 residues. Germline lookup yields CDR1 MNHNS and CDR2 SASEGT. The CDR3 DNA is TGTGCCAGCAGTCCCCGGGGGATTAGGTTAAATGAGCAGTTCTTC. Protein sequence: CASSPRGIRLNEQFF.

The chain carries TRBV7-6 and TRBJ1-1; TRBD1 matches 7 bases. Germline V gene data show CDR1 as SGHVS and CDR2 as FNYEAQ. Trimming took 1 base from V and 3 from J; bases not matched to a gene: 2. The CDR3 has 14 amino acids. This chain's CDR3 is CASSLETGDTEAFF. In nucleotides, the CDR3 is TGTGCCAGCAGCTTAGAAACAGGGGACACTGAAGCTTTCTTT.

This clonotype turned up a few times. This chain connects TRBV10-3 to TRBJ1-2; the D gene is possibly TRBD1 (6 bases). CDR3 length: 12 residues. Germline lookup yields CDR1 ENHRY and CDR2 SYGVKD. Trimming removed 3 bases at V and 8 bases at J, with 10 bases between. In DNA, the CDR3 is TGTGCCATCAGTGACTCAGGACAGGGCTACACCTTC. Its translation: CAISDSGQGYTF.

This clonotype was detected a few times. The chain combines TRBV20-1 with TRBJ2-4; 9 bases align to TRBD1. The germline V gene has CDR1 DFQATT and CDR2 SNEGSKA (reference sequence). V lost 2 bases to trimming and J lost 9 bases; unmatched junction nucleotides: 8. This CDR3 comprises 14 residues. As DNA, the CDR3 is TGCAGTGCTAGATTGACAGGGGGATATGGCATTCAGTACTTC. Its translation is CSARLTGGYGIQYF.

The chain employs TRBV12-3 or TRBV12-4 and TRBJ1-1, with D tentatively TRBD1 (6 bases). V gave up 5 bases and J gave up 3 bases, with 13 bases separating them. The CDR3 spans 14 residues. CDR3: CASSLKGGYTEAFF. CDR3 sequence (DNA): TGTGCCAGCAGTCTCAAGGGGGGGTACACTGAAGCTTTCTTT.

Only a few counts were recorded for this clonotype. The gene calls are TRBV20-1 and TRBJ2-7, with 7 bases fitting TRBD2. CDR1 DFQATT and CDR2 SNEGSKA come from the germline V gene (reference sequence). The trim removed 6 bases at V and 1 base at J, leaving 15 bases unmatched. The CDR3 sequence is 16 residues long. This chain's CDR3 is CSARPKRGVGSYEQYF. CDR3 nucleotide sequence: TGCAGTGCACGCCCGAAACGGGGGGTGGGGTCCTACGAGCAGTACTTC.

This chain uses TRBV5-1 with TRBJ2-1; 10 nucleotides match TRBD2. Germline loops: CDR1 SGHRS, CDR2 YFSETQ. With V trimmed by 4 bases and J by 8 bases, 9 bases remained unmatched. There are 15 residues in the CDR3. The chain's CDR3 is CASSGGASGGYEQFF. Written as DNA, the CDR3 is TGCGCCAGCAGCGGGGGAGCTAGCGGGGGATATGAGCAGTTCTTC.

This clonotype was detected a few times. This chain joins TRBV20-1 and TRBJ2-5; D not resolved. Per germline, CDR1 DFQATT and CDR2 SNEGSKA (reference sequence). This CDR3 comprises 14 residues. Trimming pared 3 bases from V and 2 bases from J, leaving 13 bases between. The CDR3 DNA follows: TGCAGTGCTAGCCGCGACAACCAACAAGAGACCCAGTACTTC. Encoded protein: CSASRDNQQETQYF.